The 14 T cell receptor beta chains reported below all come from one sample, sequenced in a study of CD8 T cells in ankylosing spondylitis. One entry per CDR3 protein results from TCRdb running MiXCR on the 5' RACE reads. The sample lists 300,000 to 400,000 distinct CDR3 sequences, approximately 22% seen once, with around 13% in the top ten. Sequenced sample: blood, either unsorted or a sorted T cell fraction (not recorded which). The receptors come from a male donor with ankylosing spondylitis or in good health (not recorded which).

The genes are TRBV24-1 and TRBJ2-3; 8 bases agree with TRBD1. The CDR3 length is 16 residues. The V gene end was trimmed by 4 bases and the J gene end by 3 bases; junction bases not matched to a gene: 8. Germline V gene data show CDR1 as KGHDR and CDR2 as SFDVKD. This CDR3 reads CATSDSGQGITDTQYF. CDR3 DNA sequence: TGTGCCACCAGTGACTCTGGACAGGGCATTACAGATACGCAGTATTTT.

This chain connects TRBV27 to TRBJ2-1; D is unclear. Trimming took 2 bases from V and 2 from J, leaving 4 bases between them. Per the germline V gene, CDR1 is MNHEY and CDR2 is SMNVEV (reference sequence). The CDR3 has 13 residues. CDR3 residues: CASSLNAYNEQFF. The CDR3 region has the DNA TGTGCCAGCAGTTTAAACGCCTACAATGAGCAGTTCTTC.

This clonotype was counted at least ten times. This chain connects TRBV4-1 to TRBJ2-7; unclear D gene. Germline V gene sequence: CDR1 MGHRA, CDR2 YSYEKL. Trimming took 0 bases from V and 5 from J, leaving 5 bases between them. CDR3 length: 12 amino acids. The CDR3 DNA follows: TGCGCCAGCAGCCAAGATTGGAACGAGCAGTACTTC. Protein product: CASSQDWNEQYF.

This clonotype came up a few times. The chain couples TRBV7-2 to TRBJ2-3; D might be TRBD2 (7 bases). The CDR3 is made up of 15 amino acids. Germline CDR1 reads SGHTA; CDR2 reads FQGNSA. Trimming removed 5 bases at V and 4 bases at J, with 16 bases between. The CDR3 reads CASSLLGGAPDTQYF. CDR3 nucleotides: TGTGCCAGCAGCCTCTTGGGGGGGGCCCCAGATACGCAGTATTTT.

This clonotype was observed a handful of times. The rearrangement uses TRBV20-1 and TRBJ2-7; tentative D call: TRBD2 (6 bases). CDR1 DFQATT and CDR2 SNEGSKA come from the germline V gene (reference sequence). The CDR3 covers 14 residues. Trimming cost V 4 bases and J 5 bases, with 18 bases left between them. DNA for the CDR3: TGCAGTGCTATTAGAGTGGGCGGAGGGGACGAGCAGTACTTC. Protein sequence: CSAIRVGGGDEQYF.

The chain employs TRBV29-1 and TRBJ2-1; D may correspond to TRBD1 or TRBD2 (6 bases each). The CDR3 runs to 16 residues. The V end lost 1 base, the J end lost 0 bases, and 13 bases lay between the germline ends. In germline, CDR1 is SQVTM, CDR2 ANQGSEA. The CDR3 region has the DNA TGCAGCGTTGAAGGATGGGGGGCGAGCTCCTACAATGAGCAGTTCTTC. Its translation: CSVEGWGASSYNEQFF.

This clonotype was counted once. The chain joins TRBV11-2 to TRBJ2-1; 11 bases align to TRBD1. J was trimmed by 12 bases and V by 5 bases; bases with no gene match: 9. The CDR3 is made up of 14 amino acids. The germline V gene has CDR1 SGHAT and CDR2 FQNNGV. In nucleotides, the CDR3 is TGTGCCAGCAGCGCGGGGACAGGGGGGTTTCGGCAGTTCTTC. Protein sequence: CASSAGTGGFRQFF.

This rearrangement joins TRBV27 to TRBJ2-3; possible D gene TRBD1, 6 bases. The CDR3 length is 13 residues. V lost 10 bases to trimming and J lost 2 bases, with 13 bases between them. Per germline, CDR1 MNHEY and CDR2 SMNVEV (reference sequence). Written as DNA, the CDR3 is TGTGCCACCACAGGGACCCTCACAGATACGCAGTATTTT. Protein: CATTGTLTDTQYF.

This rearrangement joins TRBV27 to TRBJ2-1; perhaps D is TRBD1 or TRBD2 (6 bases each). The CDR3 consists of 13 residues. Germline V gives CDR1 MNHEY, CDR2 SMNVEV (reference sequence). As DNA, the CDR3 is TGTGCTGGGGGGCGAACCTCCTACAATGAGCAGTTCTTC. It encodes CAGGRTSYNEQFF.

V and J are TRBV28 and TRBJ2-7; no definite D call. Germline V lookup: CDR1 MDHEN, CDR2 SYDVKM. The CDR3 sequence is 13 residues long. Trimming pared 3 bases from V and 2 bases from J, leaving 8 bases between. The CDR3 nucleotides are TGTGCCAGCAGTTTTGCCTCAGCCTACGAGCAGTACTTC. The encoded protein is CASSFASAYEQYF.

The table lists this clonotype with a few counts. The DNA for the CDR3 is TGCAGTGCTAGGGTACGGAACTACGAGCAGTACTTC. Its translation: CSARVRNYEQYF. The gene calls are TRBV20-1 and TRBJ2-7, with no clear D. The CDR3 has 12 residues. The germline V gene encodes CDR1 DFQATT and CDR2 SNEGSKA (reference sequence). V lost 3 bases, J lost 3 bases, and 9 bases lay in between.

The chain joins TRBV7-9 to TRBJ2-5, with a weak D call TRBD2 (5 bases). CDR3 length: 11 amino acids. The germline gives CDR1 SEHNR, CDR2 FQNEAQ (reference sequence). With 6 bases removed from V and 4 bases from J, the gap between germline ends came to 6 bases. The CDR3 loop is CASRRGETQYF. CDR3 coding DNA: TGTGCCAGCAGACGGGGAGAGACCCAGTACTTC.

In its sample, this clonotype was seen a few times. This rearrangement joins TRBV12-3 or TRBV12-4 to TRBJ1-1; no clear D. The V end lost 5 bases, the J end lost 7 bases, and 11 bases lay between the germline ends. The CDR3 is 12 residues long. CDR3 residues: CASSIWGFEAFF. CDR3 DNA sequence: TGTGCCAGCAGTATCTGGGGATTTGAAGCTTTCTTT.

This chain connects TRBV14 to TRBJ2-7; tentatively, D is TRBD2 (6 bases). The V and J ends lost 3 bases and 2 bases respectively, with 17 bases between them. Per germline, CDR1 SGHDN and CDR2 FVKESK. CDR3 length: 16 amino acids. DNA of the CDR3: TGTGCCAGCAGCCAGGAGGACGGGAGCTTAGCCTACGAGCAGTACTTC. It encodes CASSQEDGSLAYEQYF.